This T cell receptor (beta chain) was captured by sequencing in a study of blood T cell repertoires in COVID-19. This clone was detected only once. V lost 2 bases to trimming and J lost 5 bases; unmatched junction nucleotides: 5. In germline, CDR1 is SGHRS, CDR2 YFSETQ. CDR3 length: 14 residues. Some clones are missing from TCRdb's copy, which holds only in-frame ones; the method was immunoSEQ multiplex PCR. The sample includes fewer than 350,000 clones, around 90% of them seen just once. The chain uses TRBV5-1 and TRBJ2-7, with 9 bases fitting TRBD1. What was sequenced was peripheral blood. The TCR comes from a woman in her twenties or thirties with COVID-19, enrolled during active disease. CDR3: CASSLQGAGDEQYF. CDR3 DNA sequence: TGCGCCAGCAGCTTACAGGGGGCAGGTGACGAGCAGTACTTC.